Below are 2 T cell receptor beta chains sequenced from a single sample in a study of shared clonotypes between healthy human individuals. This table comes from immunoSEQ multiplex PCR, and its TCRdb copy is limited to in-frame clones, with some not included. The table lists approximately 1,000,000 clones, around three quarters of them singletons, with approximately 0.95% in the top ten. Input material: memory CD4+ T cells from PBMCs. As for subset: CD45RA-negative fraction. These receptors were collected from a man between 18 and 35 years old in good health. Some clones in this sample may be carry-over from other donors' samples.

This clone has at least ten counts. The chain links TRBV1 to TRBJ1-2. TRBV1 is flagged as a pseudogene. The CDR3 consists of 16 residues. CDR3 in amino acids: CTSSQVPGHGTYGYTF. The CDR3 nucleotides read TGCACCAGCAGCCAAGTACCGGGTCACGGGACCTATGGCTACACCTTC.

The chain couples TRBV2 to TRBJ1-1; tentative D call: TRBD1 (6 bases). Germline V CDR1 and CDR2: SNHLY, FYNNEI. Trimming shortened V by 4 bases and J by 4 bases, and 10 bases separated the two germline ends. The CDR3 has 13 amino acids. CDR3 protein: CASSAQGSTEAFF. The CDR3, as DNA: TGTGCCAGCAGTGCCCAGGGGAGCACTGAAGCTTTCTTT. Based on the CDR3 plus reference TRBV2 and TRBJ1-1, the full variable domain is EPEVTQTPSHQVTQMGQEVILRCVPISNHLYFYWYRQILGQKVEFLVSFYNNEISEKSEIFDDQFSVERPDGSNFTLKIRSTKLEDSAMYFCASSAQGSTEAFFGQGTRLTVV.